This T cell receptor (beta chain) was documented in a study of shared clonotypes between healthy human individuals. Study outcomes and limitations: Memory subsets generally showed smaller estimated richness than naive subsets did.

Trimming removed 4 bases from V and 3 bases from J, with 19 bases in between. The CDR3 is made up of 17 amino acids. Germline V gives CDR1 SGHNT, CDR2 YYREEE (reference sequence). Comment on this clone: Its cognate antigen is unknown.

Produced via immunoSEQ multiplex PCR; TCRdb's table is partial and in-frame only. The sample has under 1,900,000 clones; 98% are singletons. The chain is built from TRBV5-4 and TRBJ1-4; tentatively, D is TRBD1 (5 bases). Sequencing used naive CD4+ T cells sorted from blood. The subset: CD45RA+ positively selected. The TCR was taken from a man aged 25 to 40 in good health. CDR3 bases: TGTGCCAGCAGCGGAACTTTGGGGACTGGCCCTAATGAAAAACTGTTTTTT. Translated, it gives CASSGTLGTGPNEKLFF.